These T cell receptor beta chains were read from a single sample in a study of shared clonotypes between healthy human individuals. TCRdb's copy holds only in-frame clones and misses some; the assay was immunoSEQ multiplex PCR. Of roughly 1,000,000 clones in the sample, 70% to 80% were seen once. Sequencing was done on a sample of memory CD4+ T cells from PBMCs. Receptors originate from a man aged 18-30 years in good health. Some clones in this sample may be carry-over from other donors' samples. The CDR3 runs from the conserved cysteine through the conserved F or W. The D gene is left open where the match is weak. The size entry is marked missing in some rows and otherwise reads once, few, many or a size class.

cdr3_aa: CASTLGRAGGNQPQHF
cdr3_nt: TGTGCCAGCACCCTCGGGAGGGCCGGGGGCAATCAGCCCCAGCATTTT
d_call: .
j_call: TRBJ1-5
v_call: TRBV2
clone_size: .

cdr3_aa: CASSPRQKTNYGYTF
cdr3_nt: TGTGCCAGCAGCCCCCGACAGAAGACTAACTATGGCTACACCTTC
d_call: .
j_call: TRBJ1-2
v_call: TRBV7-9
clone_size: .

cdr3_aa: CASRSQGAWDEQYF
cdr3_nt: TGTGCCAGCAGGTCACAGGGGGCGTGGGACGAGCAGTACTTC
d_call: TRBD1
j_call: TRBJ2-7
v_call: TRBV7-2
clone_size: .

cdr3_aa: CASSAPSAGGVDTQYF
cdr3_nt: TGTGCCAGCAGCGCCCCATCAGCGGGAGGGGTAGATACGCAGTATTTT
d_call: TRBD2
j_call: TRBJ2-3
v_call: TRBV9
clone_size: .

cdr3_aa: CASSPRTGIDNYGYTF
cdr3_nt: TGTGCCAGCAGCCCGAGGACAGGGATCGATAACTATGGCTACACCTTC
d_call: TRBD1
j_call: TRBJ1-2
v_call: TRBV7-2
clone_size: .

cdr3_aa: CAISEQYLETQYF
cdr3_nt: TGTGCCATCAGTGAGCAATACCTCGAGACCCAGTACTTC
d_call: .
j_call: TRBJ2-5
v_call: TRBV10-3
clone_size: .

cdr3_aa: CASSLYSGKNIQYF
cdr3_nt: TGCGCCAGCAGCTTGTACAGTGGCAAAAACATTCAGTACTTC
d_call: .
j_call: TRBJ2-4
v_call: TRBV5-1
clone_size: few

cdr3_aa: CASSLFAHSYEQYF
cdr3_nt: TGTGCCAGCAGTTTATTCGCACACTCCTACGAGCAGTACTTC
d_call: .
j_call: TRBJ2-7
v_call: TRBV28
clone_size: .

cdr3_aa: CASSLLYNEQFF
cdr3_nt: TGTGCCAGCAGCTTACTTTACAATGAGCAGTTCTTC
d_call: .
j_call: TRBJ2-1
v_call: TRBV7-2
clone_size: .

cdr3_aa: CAWAAGPAGEKLFF
cdr3_nt: TGTGCCTGGGCCGCAGGTCCCGCCGGGGAAAAACTGTTTTTT
d_call: .
j_call: TRBJ1-4
v_call: TRBV30
clone_size: .

cdr3_aa: CSAAPGTGEYEQYF
cdr3_nt: TGCAGCGCCGCCCCTGGGACAGGGGAATACGAGCAGTACTTC
d_call: TRBD1
j_call: TRBJ2-7
v_call: TRBV29-1
clone_size: .

cdr3_aa: CASSLGGAVYEQYF
cdr3_nt: TGTGCCAGCAGCTTGGGCGGGGCCGTTTACGAGCAGTACTTC
d_call: .
j_call: TRBJ2-7
v_call: TRBV5-4
clone_size: few

cdr3_aa: CASRHSGQGTYNEQFF
cdr3_nt: TGTGCCAGCAGACACTCGGGACAGGGAACCTACAATGAGCAGTTCTTC
d_call: TRBD1
j_call: TRBJ2-1
v_call: TRBV6-6
clone_size: .

cdr3_aa: CASSLTPGQGLETQYF
cdr3_nt: TGTGCCAGCAGTCTCACCCCGGGACAGGGTTTAGAGACCCAGTACTTC
d_call: TRBD1
j_call: TRBJ2-5
v_call: TRBV28
clone_size: .

cdr3_aa: CASSTRQGSNYGYTF
cdr3_nt: TGTGCCAGCAGCACGAGACAGGGCAGCAACTATGGCTACACCTTC
d_call: TRBD1
j_call: TRBJ1-2
v_call: TRBV7-2
clone_size: .

cdr3_aa: CASSSQGGTEAFF
cdr3_nt: TGTGCCAGCAGTTCTCAGGGGGGAACTGAAGCTTTCTTT
d_call: TRBD1
j_call: TRBJ1-1
v_call: TRBV28
clone_size: .

cdr3_aa: CATNRGLFSYNEQYF
cdr3_nt: TGTGCCACCAACCGGGGGCTATTCTCCTACAACGAGCAGTACTTC
d_call: .
j_call: TRBJ2-7
v_call: TRBV6-5
clone_size: .

cdr3_aa: CASSLEGGVRSYEQYF
cdr3_nt: TGTGCCAGCAGCTTAGAAGGGGGAGTGAGGTCCTACGAGCAGTACTTC
d_call: .
j_call: TRBJ2-7
v_call: TRBV7-2
clone_size: .

cdr3_aa: CASSGGFGTDTQYF
cdr3_nt: TGTGCCAGCAGCGGAGGTTTCGGCACAGATACGCAGTATTTT
d_call: .
j_call: TRBJ2-3
v_call: TRBV6-6
clone_size: .

cdr3_aa: CASSRLGLANTDTQYF
cdr3_nt: TGCGCCAGCAGCCGACTCGGACTAGCGAACACAGATACGCAGTATTTT
d_call: TRBD2
j_call: TRBJ2-3
v_call: TRBV4-1
clone_size: .

cdr3_aa: CASAWTPLPGELFF
cdr3_nt: TGTGCCAGCGCCTGGACCCCCCTCCCCGGGGAGCTGTTTTTT
d_call: .
j_call: TRBJ2-2
v_call: TRBV6-5
clone_size: .

cdr3_aa: CASSLQGRDYGYTF
cdr3_nt: TGTGCCAGCAGCCTACAGGGGAGGGACTATGGCTACACCTTC
d_call: TRBD1
j_call: TRBJ1-2
v_call: TRBV7-2
clone_size: .

cdr3_aa: CASNSPGTVSYEQYF
cdr3_nt: TGTGCCAGCAATAGTCCAGGGACGGTCTCCTACGAGCAGTACTTC
d_call: .
j_call: TRBJ2-7
v_call: TRBV28
clone_size: .

cdr3_aa: CASSPNSAGGYEQYF
cdr3_nt: TGTGCCAGCAGCCCGAATTCGGCGGGGGGCTACGAGCAGTACTTC
d_call: TRBD2
j_call: TRBJ2-7
v_call: TRBV7-2
clone_size: .

cdr3_aa: CSARRDYEQYF
cdr3_nt: TGCAGCGCGAGACGCGATTACGAGCAGTACTTC
d_call: .
j_call: TRBJ2-7
v_call: TRBV29-1
clone_size: .

cdr3_aa: CASSPRGRNEKLFF
cdr3_nt: TGCGCCAGCAGTCCCAGGGGCCGTAATGAAAAACTGTTTTTT
d_call: .
j_call: TRBJ1-4
v_call: TRBV10-2
clone_size: once

cdr3_aa: CASPGPNTGELFF
cdr3_nt: TGTGCCAGCCCGGGGCCTAACACCGGGGAGCTGTTTTTT
d_call: .
j_call: TRBJ2-2
v_call: TRBV5-4
clone_size: .

cdr3_aa: CASSFSGLSYEQYF
cdr3_nt: TGTGCCAGCAGCTTTTCAGGGTTATCCTACGAGCAGTACTTC
d_call: .
j_call: TRBJ2-7
v_call: TRBV11-2
clone_size: .

cdr3_aa: CASSPSWVQGGSTEAFF
cdr3_nt: TGTGCCAGCTCACCATCGTGGGTGCAGGGAGGGAGCACTGAAGCTTTCTTT
d_call: .
j_call: TRBJ1-1
v_call: TRBV18
clone_size: .

cdr3_aa: CASLLAGGSYNEQFF
cdr3_nt: TGTGCCAGCCTTCTAGCGGGAGGGTCCTACAATGAGCAGTTCTTC
d_call: TRBD2
j_call: TRBJ2-1
v_call: TRBV25-1
clone_size: .

cdr3_aa: CASSVGGTSGSNEQFF
cdr3_nt: TGTGCCAGCAGCGTGGGAGGGACTAGCGGGAGCAATGAGCAGTTCTTC
d_call: TRBD2
j_call: TRBJ2-1
v_call: TRBV9
clone_size: .